The entry below describes one T cell receptor (beta chain). The sample holds many counts of this clonotype. Its antigen is currently not known. No per-base quality is available; no much larger clone lies one base away. The data are from a study of early T cells in non-severe SARS-CoV-2 infection (dated by TCRdb to about 2021). The study in broad terms: TCR sequencing used bulk RNA from unsorted whole blood, so alpha and beta chains could not be paired.

Set within a cohort of healthcare workers in London, UK, this nested case-control study involved weekly PCR testing of nasopharyngeal swabs along with blood sampling. Healthcare workers were enrolled in the week of the UK lockdown, from 23 to 31 March 2020, and were followed every week for up to roughly 15 weeks. CDR1 MNHEY and CDR2 SVGEGT were looked up in the germline V gene. V was cut back by 5 bases and J by 2 bases, leaving a gap of 10 bases between them. The CDR3 spans 15 residues, from the cysteine through the phenylalanine. The sequence is cut down to CDR3 DNA, 45 bases in frame from base 1. The full study reports these points: VDJdb matching was skewed toward anti-spike CD8 responses and likely underestimated virus-specific expansions, missing private and CD4 specificities.

The library was made by 5' RACE. The run used a NextSeq 500. The TCR library protocol attached unique molecular identifiers to individual cDNA molecules to correct for sequencing error and PCR bias. Both TCR alpha and beta chains were sequenced, and tight co-correlation was observed between alpha and beta sequence abundances in each sample. The source study handled its data this way. Decombinator V4 was used to perform V gene, J gene and CDR3 annotation of TCR sequences. Expanded TCRs were defined as changing significantly between any two time points under a Poisson model with p below 0.0001. TCR abundances were normalised to the total number of TCRs sequenced per sample and expressed as counts per million. TRAV1-2 paired with TRAJ12, TRAJ20 or TRAJ33 defined MAIT TCRs, while TRAV10 paired with TRAJ18 defined iNKT TCRs. VDJdb, accessed 1 November 2021, was searched for CMV, EBV and SARS-CoV-2 annotated TCRs, with TCRs annotated for multiple antigens excluded. The public reads were reprocessed in TCRdb via fastp at Q25 and MiXCR, keeping in-frame beta chains. Every distinct CDR3 protein forms one entry, paired with its most common genes and DNA. The V and J calls reflect TCRdb's pipeline rather than the authors' work. This sample comprises about 39,000 distinct CDR3 sequences, around 5.8% of them detected only once. In total, the top ten clones hold 3.5% to 4.5% of the sample.

This sequence uses TRBV6-2 or TRBV6-3 and TRBJ1-6; the D gene is not confidently resolved. Sequencing used whole blood, obtained at baseline. The TCR comes from an adult who was a healthcare worker with PCR-confirmed SARS-CoV-2 infection or an uninfected control (not recorded which). The encoded CDR3 is CASSPRSPYNSPLHF. The nucleotide sequence is given as TGTGCCAGCAGTCCGAGATCTCCCTATAATTCACCCCTCCACTTT.